Below are 11 T cell receptor beta chains sequenced from a single sample in a study of shared clonotypes between healthy human individuals (dated by TCRdb to the early 2020s). Library preparation employed the immunoSEQ multiplex PCR assay. TCRdb re-hosts the immuneACCESS table, in-frame sequences only. Its copies lack some clones; in the studies checked, an unresolved V gene accounts for under half of them, and the cause for the rest is not known. The sample records roughly 500,000 clones, 60% to 85% of which are singletons. Of the sample, approximately 13% is held by the ten largest clones. Sequencing input: PBMCs. The receptor source for this set is a woman aged 40 to 50 in good health. Some clones in this sample may be carry-over from other donors' samples.

J is TRBJ2-4 and V is TRBV19; the D is unclear. CDR1 LNHDA and CDR2 SQIVND come from the germline V gene (reference sequence). Between the trimmed V and J ends, which lost 4 bases and 3 bases, there was a span of 10 bases. CDR3 length: 14 residues. CDR3 DNA sequence: TGTGCCAGTAGTAACCCGGGTGACAAAAACATTCAGTACTTC. This encodes CASSNPGDKNIQYF.

The chain carries TRBV27 and TRBJ2-7, with D perhaps matching TRBD1 (6 bases). The CDR3 is 15 amino acids. Germline V CDR1 and CDR2: MNHEY, SMNVEV (reference sequence). The V end was cut by 5 bases, the J end by 2 bases, with 16 bases between. The CDR3 sequence: CASSPNPDRTYEQYF. The CDR3 nucleotides are TGTGCCAGCAGTCCAAACCCCGACAGGACCTACGAGCAGTACTTC.

This chain connects TRBV5-1 to TRBJ2-7; D is tentatively TRBD1 or TRBD2 (5 bases each). Germline assignment: CDR1 SGHRS and CDR2 YFSETQ. The CDR3 loop spans 13 amino acids. The V end was cut by 0 bases, the J end by 7 bases, with 11 bases between. The CDR3 region has the DNA TGCGCCAGCAGCTTGGTAGGGGACGGGGAGCAGTACTTC. It is translated as CASSLVGDGEQYF.

This sequence joins TRBV28 and TRBJ1-1; a possible D gene is TRBD1 (5 bases). CDR1 and CDR2 (germline): MDHEN, SYDVKM. There are 13 residues in the CDR3. The CDR3 reads CVSGGEGDTEAFF. As DNA, the CDR3 is TGTGTTTCAGGAGGGGAGGGTGACACTGAAGCTTTCTTT.

This chain uses TRBV9 with TRBJ2-2; weak D call: TRBD2 (5 bases). This CDR3 contains 16 residues. V lost 2 bases, J lost 4 bases, and 15 bases lay in between. Germline V CDR1 and CDR2: SGDLS, YYNGEE. This CDR3 reads CASSVTPSHSTGELFF. As DNA, the CDR3 is TGTGCCAGCAGCGTCACGCCTAGCCACAGCACCGGGGAGCTGTTTTTT.

The V gene is TRBV10-2, the J gene TRBJ2-7, with TRBD2 matching 9 bases. The trim removed 3 bases at V and 2 bases at J, leaving 5 bases unmatched. The CDR3 sequence is 15 residues long. Germline V gene lookup returns CDR1 WSHSY and CDR2 SAAADI. CDR3 sequence reads: CASSELAGDPYEQYF. The CDR3 DNA reads as TGCGCCAGCAGTGAATTAGCGGGAGACCCCTACGAGCAGTACTTC.

The genes are TRBV25-1 and TRBJ1-4, with D possibly matching TRBD1 (5 bases). This CDR3 is built from 18 residues. Germline CDR1 and CDR2: MGHDK and SYGVNS. The V gene lost 5 bases and the J gene lost 2 bases, with 21 bases spanning the gap. For the CDR3, the DNA is TGTGCCAGCAGTACCTCTGGGACCGGCTGGGGGACTAATGAAAAACTGTTTTTT. It translates to CASSTSGTGWGTNEKLFF.

The V call is TRBV19, the J call TRBJ2-2; 15 bases are shared with TRBD2. J lost 6 bases, V lost 6 bases, and 2 bases had no gene match. The V gene's germline CDR1 is LNHDA and CDR2 SQIVND (reference sequence). This CDR3 comprises 15 residues. The CDR3 here is CASRGLAGGPGELFF. The CDR3 nucleotides read TGTGCCAGTAGAGGACTAGCGGGAGGGCCCGGGGAGCTGTTTTTT.

This chain links TRBV7-9 with TRBJ1-1, with D unclear. This CDR3 has 11 amino acids. The V gene lost 4 bases and the J gene lost 8 bases, with 8 bases spanning the gap. Germline V lookup: CDR1 SEHNR, CDR2 FQNEAQ (reference sequence). The chain's CDR3 is CASSWAGEAFF. CDR3 DNA: TGTGCCAGCAGCTGGGCGGGGGAAGCTTTCTTT.

A few counts support this clone. Other DNA sequences in this specimen translate into the identical CDR3. This chain connects TRBV7-3 to TRBJ2-1; TRBD2 matches at 7 bases. Looked up from germline, CDR1 is SGHTA and CDR2 is FQGTGA. The CDR3 is made up of 16 amino acids. Trimming removed 5 bases from V and 0 bases from J; junction bases left unmatched: 7. CDR3: CASSLSSGSSYNEQFF. The DNA of the CDR3 is TGTGCCAGCAGCCTCTCTAGCGGCAGCTCCTACAATGAGCAGTTCTTC.

The chain recombines TRBV28 with TRBJ2-7, with D possibly being TRBD2 (6 bases). Germline lookup yields CDR1 MDHEN and CDR2 SYDVKM. V was cut by 6 bases and J by 6 bases, with 18 bases left in between. This CDR3 has 14 amino acids. CDR3 in amino acids: CASSLGGVLGEQYF. Written as DNA, the CDR3 is TGTGCCAGCAGCTTGGGCGGGGTTTTAGGCGAGCAGTACTTC.